This TCR beta chain was sequenced for a study of cytomegalovirus exposure and HLA in healthy donors. Trimming pared 4 bases from V and 0 bases from J, leaving 15 bases between. The CDR3 length is 16 residues. Germline CDR1 is SGHVS and CDR2 is FQNEAQ. A note on this clone: What it recognizes is unknown.

60 Vbeta and 13 Jbeta primers were used in PCR. The protocol was immunoSEQ multiplex PCR, while the TCRdb copy is restricted to in-frame clones and leaves out a portion. This table has some 85,000 clones, approximately 88% appearing once. Study conclusions and caveats: Follow-up analysis seemed to connect common viral pathogens with several of the most significant clusters identified. Sequencing likely produced, as an artifact, a cluster of highly shared sequence variants.

The specimen sequenced was PBMCs. The clonotype comes from a man between 18 and 29 years old in good health and CMV-seronegative. This chain uses TRBV7-8 with TRBJ1-2; no clear D gene. The CDR3 nucleotides are TGTGCCAGCAGCTCGTTCCGTCCAGGATCTAACTATGGCTACACCTTC. Translation gives CASSSFRPGSNYGYTF.